The clone carrying this T cell receptor (beta chain) has a handful of counts. This specimen comes from a study of identical twins. V was pared by 3 bases and J by 8 bases, with 13 bases between. CDR3 length equals 13 residues. TCRdb itself ran the 5' RACE reads through MiXCR, one entry per CDR3 protein. The sample contains about 470,000 distinct CDR3 sequences, 24% of which appear only once. The data were also submitted as part of a second study, on T cells expressing NK-cell markers.

The source is a woman between 18 and 30 years old in good health. The specimen sequenced was CD4+ T cells sorted from blood. This rearrangement joins TRBV12-3 or TRBV12-4 to TRBJ1-2; D may be TRBD1 (6 bases). CDR3 coding DNA: TGTGCCAGCAGTTTTGGGGGCTCAACCGGCTACACCTTC. Translation gives CASSFGGSTGYTF.